This T cell receptor beta chain was documented in a study of blood T cell repertoires in COVID-19. Overall study context: Researchers got acute and convalescent COVID-19 samples from the United States, Italy and Spain.

CDR1 is SGHKS, CDR2 YYEKEE, per germline (reference sequence). The ends were cut back, 4 bases at V and 4 bases at J, with 17 bases in the middle. The CDR3 contains 15 residues. In the authors' workflow: Cell counts per sample came from amplifying reference gene primers. Produced via immunoSEQ multiplex PCR; TCRdb's table is partial and in-frame only. V and J calls and clone size are those listed in that table; D and trimming were worked out from the DNA. The table lists 180,000 or so clones, about 87% of them singletons, with just under 2.5% in the top ten. The chain combines TRBV5-5 with TRBJ1-2; D is uncertain. Sequencing was done on a sample of peripheral blood. This TCR came from a man between 40 and 49 years old with active or convalescent COVID-19. CDR3 sequence reads: CASSLAGISSYGYTF. The CDR3 region has the DNA TGTGCCAGCAGCCTAGCTGGGATATCGAGCTATGGCTACACCTTC.